Below are 2 T cell receptor beta chains sequenced from a single sample in a study of identical twins (TCRdb year 2016). The library was made by 5' RACE. The sequencer was an Illumina HiSeq 2000. The public reads were run again by TCRdb, first through fastp at Q25 and then through MiXCR, and only productive beta chains were kept. Identical CDR3 proteins give one entry, which carries the most common genes and DNA. In this sample the table shows around 490,000 distinct CDR3 sequences, approximately 16% of which occur a single time. Roughly 0.44% of the sample is held by the ten biggest clonotypes. Separately, the same data were catalogued under a study of yellow fever vaccine responses in identical twins.

The sequenced material came from CD4+ T cells sorted from blood. The receptors stem from a woman aged 18-30 years in good health.

This clonotype was observed at least ten times. This chain joins TRBV11-2 and TRBJ2-3, with no clear D. Germline assignment: CDR1 SGHAT and CDR2 FQNNGV. V lost 3 bases, J lost 5 bases, and 9 bases lay in between. This CDR3 has 13 amino acids. The CDR3, as DNA: TGTGCCAGCAGCTTGTCCGATGGAGATACGCAGTATTTT. Its translation: CASSLSDGDTQYF.

This clonotype was counted a few times. This rearrangement joins TRBV20-1 to TRBJ2-7, with TRBD2 matching over 11 bases. The germline V gene has CDR1 DFQATT and CDR2 SNEGSKA (reference sequence). With 3 bases clipped from V and 4 bases from J, the junction kept 14 bases outside the gene matches. The CDR3 loop spans 17 amino acids. The CDR3 bases are TGCAGTGCTAGTCGGGCCCCCCCGACTAGCGGGACTTACGAGCAGTACTTC. Its protein is CSASRAPPTSGTYEQYF.